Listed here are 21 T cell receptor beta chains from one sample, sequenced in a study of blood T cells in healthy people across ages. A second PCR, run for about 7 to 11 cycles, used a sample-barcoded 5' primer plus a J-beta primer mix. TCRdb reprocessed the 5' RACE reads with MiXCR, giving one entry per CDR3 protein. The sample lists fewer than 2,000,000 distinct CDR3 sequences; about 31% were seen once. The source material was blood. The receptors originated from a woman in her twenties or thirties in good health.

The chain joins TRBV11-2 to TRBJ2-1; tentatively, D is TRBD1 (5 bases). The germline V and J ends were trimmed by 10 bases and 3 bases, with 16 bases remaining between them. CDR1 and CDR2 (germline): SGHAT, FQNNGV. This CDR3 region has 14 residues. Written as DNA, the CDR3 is TGTGCCACAGAAAGGGGCCGGAACTACAATGAGCAGTTCTTC. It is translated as CATERGRNYNEQFF.

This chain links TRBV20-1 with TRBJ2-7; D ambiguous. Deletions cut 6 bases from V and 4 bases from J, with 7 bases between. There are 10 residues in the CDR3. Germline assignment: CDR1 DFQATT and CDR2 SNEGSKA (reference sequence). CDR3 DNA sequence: TGCAGTGCCGATGATTACGAGCAGTACTTC. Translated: CSADDYEQYF.

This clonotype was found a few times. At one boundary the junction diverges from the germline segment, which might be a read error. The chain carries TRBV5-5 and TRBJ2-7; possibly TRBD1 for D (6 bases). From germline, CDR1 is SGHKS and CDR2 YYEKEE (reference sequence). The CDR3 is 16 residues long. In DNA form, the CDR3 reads TGTGCCAGCAGCTTGGCCTTGGACAGCCGTTCCTCCGAGCAGTACTTC. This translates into CASSLALDSRSSEQYF.

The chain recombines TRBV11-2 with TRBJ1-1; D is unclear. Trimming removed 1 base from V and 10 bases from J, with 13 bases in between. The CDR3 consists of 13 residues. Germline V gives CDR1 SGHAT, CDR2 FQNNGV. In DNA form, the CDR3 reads TGTGCCAGCAGCTTAGGGGTGGTCGGAGGAGCTTTCTTT. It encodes CASSLGVVGGAFF.

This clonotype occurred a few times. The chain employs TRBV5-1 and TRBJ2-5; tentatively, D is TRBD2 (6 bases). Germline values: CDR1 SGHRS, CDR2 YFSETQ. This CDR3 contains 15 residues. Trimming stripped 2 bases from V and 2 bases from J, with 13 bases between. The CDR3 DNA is TGCGCCAGCAGCTTTTGGCGGGGACCTCAAGAGACCCAGTACTTC. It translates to CASSFWRGPQETQYF. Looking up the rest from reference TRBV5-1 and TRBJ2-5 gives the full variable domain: KAGVTQTPRYLIKTRGQQVTLSCSPISGHRSVSWYQQTPGQGLQFLFEYFSETQRNKGNFPGRFSGRQFSNSRSEMNVSTLELGDSALYLCASSFWRGPQETQYFGPGTRLLVL.

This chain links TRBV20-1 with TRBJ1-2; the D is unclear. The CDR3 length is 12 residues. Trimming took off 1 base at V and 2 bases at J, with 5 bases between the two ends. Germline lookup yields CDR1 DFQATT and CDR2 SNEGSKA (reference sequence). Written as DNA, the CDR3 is TGCAGTGCTAGAGCAACCAACTATGGCTACACCTTC. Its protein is CSARATNYGYTF.

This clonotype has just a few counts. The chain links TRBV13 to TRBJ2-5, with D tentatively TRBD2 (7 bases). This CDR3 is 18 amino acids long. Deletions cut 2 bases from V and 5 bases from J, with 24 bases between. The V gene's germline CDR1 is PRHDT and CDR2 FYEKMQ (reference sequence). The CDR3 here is CASSLSGSAGAGEETQYF. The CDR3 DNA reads TGTGCCAGCAGCTTATCAGGATCGGCGGGGGCAGGGGAGGAGACCCAGTACTTC.

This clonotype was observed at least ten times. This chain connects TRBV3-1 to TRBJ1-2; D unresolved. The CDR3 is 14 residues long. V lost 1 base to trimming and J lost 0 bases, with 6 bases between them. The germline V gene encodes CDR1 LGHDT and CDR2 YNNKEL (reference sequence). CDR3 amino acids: CASSQGRTNYGYTF. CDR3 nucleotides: TGTGCCAGCAGCCAAGGCAGAACTAACTATGGCTACACCTTC.

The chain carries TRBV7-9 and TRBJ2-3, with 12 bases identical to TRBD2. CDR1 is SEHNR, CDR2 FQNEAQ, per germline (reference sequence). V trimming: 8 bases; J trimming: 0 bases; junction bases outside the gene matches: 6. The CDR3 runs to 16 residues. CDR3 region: CASAGTSGPSTDTQYF. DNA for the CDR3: TGTGCCAGCGCGGGGACTAGCGGGCCAAGCACAGATACGCAGTATTTT.

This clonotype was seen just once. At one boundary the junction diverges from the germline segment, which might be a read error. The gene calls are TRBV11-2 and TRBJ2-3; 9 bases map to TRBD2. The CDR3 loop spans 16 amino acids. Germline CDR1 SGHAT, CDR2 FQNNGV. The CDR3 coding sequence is TGTGCCGGCAGCCCCGGTAGCGGGGGTAGCACAGATACGCAGTATTTT. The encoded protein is CAGSPGSGGSTDTQYF. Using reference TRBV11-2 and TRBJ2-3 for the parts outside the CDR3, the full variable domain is EAGVAQSPRYKIIEKRQSVAFWCNPISGHATLYWYQQILGQGPKLLIQFQNNGVVDDSQLPKDRFSAERLKGVDSTLKIQPAKLEDSAVYLCAGSPGSGGSTDTQYFGPGTRLTVL.

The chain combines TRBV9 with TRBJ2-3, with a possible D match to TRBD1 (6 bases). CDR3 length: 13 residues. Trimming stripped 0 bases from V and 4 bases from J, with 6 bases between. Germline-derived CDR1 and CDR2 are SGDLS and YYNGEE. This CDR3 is CASSVDRADTQYF. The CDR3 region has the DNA TGTGCCAGCAGCGTAGACAGGGCAGATACGCAGTATTTT.

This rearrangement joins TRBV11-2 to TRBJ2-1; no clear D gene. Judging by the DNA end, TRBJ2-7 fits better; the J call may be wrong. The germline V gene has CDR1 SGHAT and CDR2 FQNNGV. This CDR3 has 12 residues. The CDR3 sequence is CASRGIFYEQYF. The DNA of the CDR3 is TGTGCCAGCAGAGGGATTTTCTACGAGCAGTACTTC.

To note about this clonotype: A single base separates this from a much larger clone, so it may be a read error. As DNA, the CDR3 is TGCAGTGCCAAGCCCTTTCTGGGGGAGACCCAGTACTTC. This translates into CSAKPFLGETQYF. V gene TRBV20-1 combines with J gene TRBJ2-5; D is ambiguous. The ends were cut back, 6 bases at V and 5 bases at J, with 16 bases in the middle. The CDR3 totals 13 residues. The germline gives CDR1 DFQATT, CDR2 SNEGSKA (reference sequence).

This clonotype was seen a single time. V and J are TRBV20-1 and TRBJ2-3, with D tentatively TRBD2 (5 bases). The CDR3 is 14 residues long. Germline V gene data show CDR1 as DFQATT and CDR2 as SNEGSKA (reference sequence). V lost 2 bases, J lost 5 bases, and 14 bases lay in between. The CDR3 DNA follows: TGCAGTGCTAGATTCGTAGCGCCTCTAGATACGCAGTATTTT. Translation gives CSARFVAPLDTQYF.

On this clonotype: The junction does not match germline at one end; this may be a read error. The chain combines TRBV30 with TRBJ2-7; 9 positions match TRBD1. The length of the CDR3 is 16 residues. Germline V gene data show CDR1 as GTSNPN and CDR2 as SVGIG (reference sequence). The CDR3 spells CAWSGTGGRRSNEQYF. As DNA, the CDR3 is TGTGCCTGGAGTGGTACAGGGGGCCGGCGCTCCAACGAGCAGTACTTC.

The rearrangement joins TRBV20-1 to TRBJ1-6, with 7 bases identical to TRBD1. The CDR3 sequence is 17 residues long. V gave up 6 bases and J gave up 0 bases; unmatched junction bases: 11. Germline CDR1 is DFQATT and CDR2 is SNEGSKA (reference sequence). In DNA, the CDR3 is TGCAGTGCCCGGGACAGCGCGCAGAGCTCCTATAATTCACCCCTCCACTTT. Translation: CSARDSAQSSYNSPLHF.

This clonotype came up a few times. The CDR3 loop is CATSRGDSTRRKETQYF. The CDR3 coding sequence is TGTGCCACCAGCAGAGGGGACTCCACACGCCGTAAAGAGACCCAGTACTTC. The V call is TRBV15, the J call TRBJ2-5, with D maybe TRBD2 (6 bases). CDR1 is LNHNV, CDR2 YYDKDF, per germline (reference sequence). The CDR3 runs 17 residues. With 1 base removed from V and 3 bases from J, the gap between germline ends came to 18 bases.

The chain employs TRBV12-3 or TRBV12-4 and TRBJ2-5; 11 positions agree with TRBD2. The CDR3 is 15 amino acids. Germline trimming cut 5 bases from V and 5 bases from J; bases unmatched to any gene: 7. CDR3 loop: CASSGGTSGSETQYF. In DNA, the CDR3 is TGTGCCAGCAGTGGAGGGACTAGCGGTTCTGAGACCCAGTACTTC.

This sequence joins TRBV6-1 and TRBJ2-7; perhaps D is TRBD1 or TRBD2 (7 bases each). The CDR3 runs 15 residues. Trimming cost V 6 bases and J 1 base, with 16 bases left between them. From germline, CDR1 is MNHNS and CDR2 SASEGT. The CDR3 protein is CASRPRGGQSYEQYF. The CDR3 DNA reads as TGTGCCAGCAGACCCAGGGGGGGGCAATCCTACGAGCAGTACTTC.

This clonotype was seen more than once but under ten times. CDR3 amino acids: CASSEFPGQGGETQYF. Written as DNA, the CDR3 is TGTGCCAGCAGTGAATTTCCCGGACAGGGAGGAGAGACCCAGTACTTC. This chain links TRBV25-1 with TRBJ2-5, with 8 bases matching TRBD1. The CDR3 sequence is 16 residues long. From germline, CDR1 is MGHDK and CDR2 SYGVNS. V lost 1 base, J lost 4 bases, and 8 bases stayed unmatched.

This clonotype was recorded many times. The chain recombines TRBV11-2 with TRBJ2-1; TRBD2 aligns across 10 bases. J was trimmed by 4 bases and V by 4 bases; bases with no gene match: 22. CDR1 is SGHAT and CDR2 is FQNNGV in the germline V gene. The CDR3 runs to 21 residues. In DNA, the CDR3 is TGTGCCAGCAGCTCCGGTCCCCTAGCGGGAGTACCATACGCAGAATACAATGAGCAGTTCTTC. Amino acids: CASSSGPLAGVPYAEYNEQFF.